This T cell receptor (beta chain) was profiled in a study of esophageal squamous cell carcinoma under preoperative chemotherapy. Regarding time point: before preoperative PTX-NDP chemotherapy. This CDR3 has 16 amino acids. The germline CDR1 and CDR2 sequences are MRHNA and SNTAGT. With V trimmed by 5 bases and J by 4 bases, 12 bases remained unmatched. This clonotype was detected ten times or more. Antigen specificity is unknown. From the PCR reads, TCRdb called clonotypes with MiXCR, one entry per CDR3 protein. Of about 12,000 distinct CDR3 sequences in the sample, approximately 50% were seen once. Study outcomes and limitations: Peripheral T cells migrating into the tumor appeared to partly supply post-treatment tumor-infiltrating lymphocytes. Paclitaxel-nedaplatin therapy caused immediate, substantial clonotype frequency changes.

V usage is TRBV6-4 and J usage is TRBJ2-3; 7 positions agree with TRBD2. The sample was collected from a patient given preoperative chemotherapy. This receptor was identified in a human donor with esophageal squamous cell carcinoma. The donor label of this sample is uncertain. CDR3 in DNA: TGTGCCAGCAGTTGGACCCGCGGGAGTAGTTCAGATACGCAGTATTTT. Amino acids: CASSWTRGSSSDTQYF.